This is a list of T cell receptor beta chains from one sample in a study of Ad26.COV2.S vaccination and SARS-CoV-2 variants. TCRdb's copy holds only in-frame clones and misses some; the assay was immunoSEQ multiplex PCR. The profile shows around 320,000 clones, around 87% of them singletons. Material: peripheral blood, obtained in a trial of Ad26.COV2.S vaccine versus placebo. These receptors were collected from a person aged 18 to 65 who received the Ad26.COV2.S COVID-19 vaccine or a placebo. Both conserved end residues are part of each CDR3. Each record gives: V gene, CDR3 length, D gene, clone size, J gene, CDR3 protein, CDR3 DNA. The D gene is left open where the match is weak. Clone size is not always given. Where it is, it says once, few, many or a class for expanded clones.

>TRBV5-1|13|-|-|TRBJ1-1
CASSPQSDTEAFF
TGCGCCAGCAGCCCCCAATCAGACACTGAAGCTTTCTTT
>TRBV27|14|TRBD2|-|TRBJ2-7
CASSLYGGAYEQYF
TGTGCCAGCAGTTTATACGGGGGGGCCTACGAGCAGTACTTC
>TRBV7-9|10|-|-|TRBJ1-2
CASSLGAYTF
TGTGCCAGCAGCTTAGGGGCCTACACCTTC
>TRBV14|15|-|-|TRBJ1-6
CASSQFSGNDSPLHF
TGTGCCAGCAGCCAATTTAGCGGGAATGATTCACCCCTCCACTTT
>TRBV6-1|16|-|-|TRBJ1-2
CASSEGVDAPFYGYTF
TGTGCCAGCAGTGAAGGTGTGGACGCCCCTTTCTATGGCTACACCTTC
>TRBV3-1/TRBV3-2|15|TRBD2|-|TRBJ2-1
CASSLKRGGYNEQFF
TGTGCCAGCAGCCTGAAGCGGGGGGGCTACAATGAGCAGTTCTTC
>TRBV19|13|-|-|TRBJ1-5
CASSITSNQPQHF
TGTGCCAGTAGTATTACCAGCAATCAGCCCCAGCATTTT
>TRBV14|17|-|few|TRBJ2-2
CASSPLAQARGTGELFF
-
>TRBV6-5|16|-|-|TRBJ1-2
CASSYSLGGATLGYTF
TGTGCCAGCAGTTACTCTTTAGGCGGCGCAACTTTGGGCTACACCTTC
>TRBV5-1|13|-|once|TRBJ2-1
CASIGGSYNEQFF
TGCGCCAGCATTGGGGGCTCCTACAATGAGCAGTTCTTC
>TRBV6-5|16|-|-|TRBJ2-6
CASSYSSQFGVNVLTF
TGTGCCAGCAGTTACTCGTCACAGTTTGGGGTCAACGTCCTGACTTTC
>TRBV25-1|13|-|-|TRBJ1-2
CASSLGQSYGYTF
TGTGCCAGCTCCCTTGGACAGTCCTATGGCTACACCTTC
>TRBV9|15|TRBD1|once|TRBJ1-2
CASSEGTGRNYGYTF
TGTGCCAGCAGCGAGGGGACAGGTCGGAACTATGGCTACACCTTC
>TRBV12-5|16|TRBD2|-|TRBJ2-5
CASGLGLAGAQETQYF
TGTGCTAGTGGTTTGGGATTAGCGGGAGCACAAGAGACCCAGTACTTC
>TRBV29-1|15|-|-|TRBJ1-2
CSAGGTYMGSYGYTF
TGCAGCGCTGGGGGGACTTATATGGGGAGTTATGGCTACACCTTC
>TRBV18|12|-|few|TRBJ2-7
CASSPVSYEQYF
TGTGCCAGCTCACCGGTCAGCTACGAGCAGTACTTC
>TRBV5-6|17|-|-|TRBJ1-3
CASSLTGHLNSGNTIYF
TGTGCCAGCAGCTTAACGGGACATCTGAACTCTGGAAACACCATATATTTT
>TRBV9|17|-|-|TRBJ2-1
CASSVGGAGASYNEQFF
TGTGCCAGCAGCGTAGGGGGGGCGGGGGCCTCCTACAATGAGCAGTTCTTC
>TRBV18|14|TRBD2|-|TRBJ2-1
CASSPRTSEDEQFF
TGTGCCAGCTCACCCCGGACTAGTGAGGATGAGCAGTTCTTC
>TRBV30|12|-|-|TRBJ2-1
CALARSDNEQFF
TGTGCCCTAGCGCGGTCCGACAATGAGCAGTTCTTC
>TRBV11-2|14|-|-|TRBJ1-5
CASSLAGVYQPQHF
TGTGCCAGCAGCTTAGCAGGGGTCTACCAGCCCCAGCATTTT
>TRBV19|17|TRBD2|-|TRBJ2-3
CASSTKSSGGRTDTQYF
TGTGCCAGTAGTACGAAATCTAGCGGGGGGCGCACAGATACGCAGTATTTT
>TRBV18|13|-|-|TRBJ2-5
CASSPFVYETQYF
TGTGCCAGCTCACCTTTTGTATATGAGACCCAGTACTTC
>TRBV6-5|13|-|-|TRBJ2-1
CATWDVSYNEQFF
TGTGCCACCTGGGACGTATCCTACAATGAGCAGTTCTTC
>TRBV6-6|13|-|-|TRBJ1-2
CASSYDSAYGYTF
TGTGCCAGCAGTTACGACTCAGCCTATGGCTACACCTTC
>TRBV9|12|-|-|TRBJ1-1
CASSVIDTEAFF
TGTGCCAGCAGCGTAATCGACACGGAAGCTTTCTTT
>TRBV7-2|15|-|-|TRBJ1-3
CASSPDAQTGNTIYF
TGTGCCAGCAGCCCCGACGCTCAAACTGGAAACACCATATATTTT
>TRBV6-5|13|-|few|TRBJ1-1
CASRQSVDTEAFF
TGTGCCAGTAGACAGAGTGTAGACACTGAAGCTTTCTTT
>TRBV29-1|13|-|-|TRBJ2-2
CSVEGWADGELFF
TGCAGCGTTGAAGGCTGGGCTGACGGGGAGCTGTTTTTT
>TRBV11-1|12|-|-|TRBJ2-7
CASSLSSYEQYF
TGTGCCAGCAGCTTATCCTCCTACGAGCAGTACTTC
>TRBV6-4|13|-|-|TRBJ1-1
CASSDSRGREAFF
TGTGCCAGCAGTGACTCTCGTGGCAGAGAAGCTTTCTTT
>TRBV19|14|-|-|TRBJ1-2
CASSIEAGNYGYTF
TGTGCCAGTAGTATTGAAGCAGGGAACTATGGCTACACCTTC
>TRBV6-6|16|-|few|TRBJ1-1
CASSYSLRSMNTEAFF
TGTGCCAGCAGTTACTCGCTCCGATCTATGAACACTGAAGCTTTCTTT
>TRBV7-3|14|TRBD1|-|TRBJ2-7
CASSLGQGADEQYF
TGTGCCAGCAGCTTAGGACAGGGGGCGGATGAGCAGTACTTC
>TRBV4-3|19|-|-|TRBJ2-2
CASSQVLRDGRHEVGELFF
TGCGCCAGCAGCCAAGTGCTAAGAGATGGGCGGCACGAGGTCGGGGAGCTGTTTTTT
>TRBV4-2|15|-|-|TRBJ2-7
CASSQGYRDWDEQYF
TGTGCCAGCAGCCAAGGCTACAGGGATTGGGACGAGCAGTACTTC
>TRBV5-5|12|-|-|TRBJ2-3
CASSLLTDTQYF
TGTGCCAGCAGCTTACTCACAGATACGCAGTATTTT
>TRBV19|17|-|-|TRBJ1-3
CASSRGGTGGIGNTIYF
TGTGCCAGTAGCAGGGGAGGAACAGGCGGGATCGGAAACACCATATATTTT
>TRBV6-6|15|TRBD1|-|TRBJ1-1
CASSYSVRGTDEAFF
TGTGCCAGCAGTTACTCGGTACGAGGGACAGATGAAGCTTTCTTT
>TRBV6-2/TRBV6-3|18|TRBD2|-|TRBJ2-2
CASSSNLLAGAQHGELFF
TGTGCCAGCAGTTCTAATCTTCTAGCGGGGGCTCAACACGGGGAGCTGTTTTTT
>TRBV7-2|16|-|once|TRBJ2-3
CASSLTRAYRTDTQYF
TGTGCCAGCAGCTTAACACGAGCGTATCGGACAGATACGCAGTATTTT
>TRBV28|15|-|few|TRBJ1-3
CASSLLRAAGNTIYF
TGTGCCAGCAGTTTACTCAGGGCAGCTGGAAACACCATATATTTT
>TRBV4-1|16|-|-|TRBJ1-3
CASSSRVGVSGNTIYF
TGCGCCAGCAGCTCCCGGGTGGGGGTCTCTGGAAACACCATATATTTT
>TRBV19|15|-|-|TRBJ1-6
CASTPRGTRDSPLHF
TGTGCCAGTACCCCACGCGGGACAAGGGATTCACCCCTCCACTTT
>TRBV19|17|TRBD2|once|TRBJ2-1
CASSLAGTPSSYNEQFF
TGTGCCAGTAGCCTAGCGGGGACACCCAGCTCCTACAATGAGCAGTTCTTC
>TRBV5-4|14|TRBD1|-|TRBJ2-1
CASSSRTGGSEQFF
TGTGCCAGCAGCTCGCGGACAGGGGGCAGTGAGCAGTTCTTC
>TRBV5-4|13|TRBD1|few|TRBJ1-2
CASSYRGGYGYTF
TGTGCCAGCAGCTACAGGGGTGGCTATGGCTACACCTTC
>TRBV30|14|-|-|TRBJ1-1
CAWSVPGVNTEAFF
TGTGCCTGGAGTGTTCCGGGGGTGAACACTGAAGCTTTCTTT
>TRBV19|14|-|-|TRBJ2-7
CASKQGGTSYEQYF
TGTGCCAGTAAGCAGGGGGGAACCTCCTACGAGCAGTACTTC
>TRBV10-3|13|-|-|TRBJ1-5
CATKHDSNQPQHF
TGTGCCACAAAACATGATAGCAATCAGCCCCAGCATTTT
>TRBV25-1|14|-|once|TRBJ2-1
CASRRHGKWDEQFF
TGTGCCAGCAGAAGACATGGAAAATGGGATGAGCAGTTCTTC
>TRBV4-3|14|TRBD1|-|TRBJ1-2
CASSQDAGGRGYTF
TGCGCCAGCAGCCAAGATGCAGGGGGTAGAGGCTACACCTTC
>TRBV7-9|15|-|-|TRBJ2-4
CASTSLGSQKNIQYF
TGTGCCAGCACCTCCCTAGGGTCCCAGAAAAACATTCAGTACTTC
>TRBV6-5|16|-|once|TRBJ1-2
CASSYSKAPRWDGYTF
TGTGCCAGCAGTTACTCGAAAGCCCCCAGATGGGATGGCTACACCTTC
>TRBV7-9|13|-|-|TRBJ1-1
CASSFTSDTEAFF
TGTGCCAGCAGCTTTACGAGCGACACTGAAGCTTTCTTT
>TRBV19|16|-|-|TRBJ2-3
CASSIDLAGGGDTQYF
TGTGCCAGTAGTATAGATCTGGCTGGGGGAGGAGATACGCAGTATTTT
>TRBV18|16|TRBD1|-|TRBJ1-5
CASSTTGTGFNQPQHF
TGTGCCAGCTCAACAACCGGGACAGGCTTCAATCAGCCCCAGCATTTT
>TRBV6-5|15|TRBD2|-|TRBJ2-1
CASSRAGGTLNEQFF
TGTGCCAGCAGTCGCGCGGGGGGGACCCTCAATGAGCAGTTCTTC